The 6 T cell receptor beta chains below all came from one sample that was sequenced in a study of T cell repertoires in cytomegalovirus infection. MiXCR, run by TCRdb on the reads, gives a single entry per CDR3 protein. The table has 250,000 to 350,000 distinct CDR3 sequences, under 30% seen once. The source material was PBMCs. Receptor source: a human donor in good health (CMV status not recorded). Some clones in this sample may be carry-over from other donors' samples.

The chain uses TRBV2 and TRBJ2-5; the D call may be TRBD1 or TRBD2 (5 bases each). The CDR3 totals 13 residues. The V gene lost 10 bases and the J gene lost 5 bases, with 17 bases spanning the gap. Germline lookup yields CDR1 SNHLY and CDR2 FYNNEI. As DNA, the CDR3 is TGTGCCACCACTCTCGGGGCACGCGAGACCCAGTACTTC. This translates into CATTLGARETQYF.

This clonotype was observed a handful of times. The V gene is TRBV6-2 or TRBV6-3, the J gene TRBJ2-2; D gene uncertain. Trimming left V 0 bases short and J 9 bases short, with 11 bases between. The CDR3 is made up of 14 amino acids. Germline V gives CDR1 MNHEY, CDR2 SVGEGT. CDR3 in DNA: TGTGCCAGCAGTTACTCGGGGTCCTCTCGGGAGCTGTTTTTT. This gives the protein CASSYSGSSRELFF.

The chain has TRBV24-1 and TRBJ2-7; D is possibly TRBD2 (6 bases). The CDR3 is 13 residues long. Germline V gene lookup returns CDR1 KGHDR and CDR2 SFDVKD. V was clipped by 4 bases and J by 4 bases, with 10 bases between them. The CDR3 reads CATSEAGRYEQYF. CDR3 in DNA: TGTGCCACCAGTGAGGCGGGGCGTTACGAGCAGTACTTC.

A single count supports this clonotype. The rearrangement joins TRBV15 to TRBJ1-2; possibly TRBD1 for D (5 bases). From germline, CDR1 is LNHNV and CDR2 YYDKDF (reference sequence). There are 14 residues in the CDR3. V gave up 3 bases and J gave up 4 bases, with 12 bases separating them. This CDR3 reads CATSSLGALYGYTF. The CDR3 bases are TGTGCCACCAGCAGCTTAGGGGCCCTCTATGGCTACACCTTC.

This clonotype was seen only a few times. The rearrangement joins TRBV10-3 to TRBJ2-2; 7 bases are a match to TRBD1. The ends lost 2 bases at V and 7 bases at J; junction bases unmatched: 10. Germline CDR1 ENHRY, CDR2 SYGVKD. The CDR3 is 16 amino acids. CDR3: CAISERQGEIGGELFF. The CDR3 nucleotides are TGTGCCATCAGTGAGCGGCAGGGGGAGATTGGCGGGGAGCTGTTTTTT.

This clonotype came up many times. This chain links TRBV7-2 with TRBJ2-2; D perhaps matches TRBD2 (6 bases). The CDR3 runs to 16 residues. V was pared by 1 base and J by 1 base, with 10 bases between. Per the germline V gene, CDR1 is SGHTA and CDR2 is FQGNSA. CDR3 amino acids: CASSLGGTVNTGELFF. The CDR3 DNA reads as TGTGCCAGCAGCTTAGGGGGGACTGTGAACACCGGGGAGCTGTTTTTT.